A single sample is the source of the 10 T cell receptor beta chains below, sequenced in a study of blood T cells in healthy people across ages (dated by TCRdb to between 2014 and 2017). The receptor library was made with 5' RACE. The data were produced on an Illumina HiSeq 2500. The second PCR ran for roughly 6 to 11 cycles and used a J-beta primer mix along with a sample-barcoded 5' primer. Using fastp trimming at Q25 and MiXCR clonotype assembly, TCRdb reanalyzed the public sequencing data and kept in-frame beta chains. Rows are unified per CDR3 protein, each entry keeping the most common DNA and genes. The sample data list some 750,000 distinct CDR3 sequences, and about 20% of these were observed just once. The biggest ten clones account for 20% to 25% of the sample. Sequences were obtained from blood. These receptors all come from a man aged 65 to 79 in good health.

The chain joins TRBV5-5 to TRBJ1-4, with D hard to call. Germline V gene lookup returns CDR1 SGHKS and CDR2 YYEKEE (reference sequence). The CDR3 is 14 amino acids. Trimming took off 0 bases at V and 5 bases at J, with 8 bases between the two ends. The CDR3 loop is CASSLDGGNEKLFF. CDR3 bases: TGTGCCAGCAGCTTGGACGGAGGAAATGAAAAACTGTTTTTT.

The chain combines TRBV12-3 or TRBV12-4 with TRBJ1-2, with D hard to call. CDR3 length: 16 amino acids. Trimming shortened V by 7 bases and J by 0 bases, and 18 bases separated the two germline ends. The CDR3 spells CASNSLEVPPNYGYTF. CDR3 nucleotide sequence: TGTGCCAGCAACTCCCTAGAGGTGCCACCTAACTATGGCTACACCTTC.

This clonotype was detected ten times or more. The chain combines TRBV4-3 with TRBJ2-2; 7 nucleotides agree with TRBD2. After removal of 7 bases from V and 1 base from J, the junction contained 6 bases not matched to a gene. CDR3 length: 15 amino acids. The germline gives CDR1 LGHNA, CDR2 YSLEER. The DNA of the CDR3 is TGCGCCAGCAAGGTCGGCGGGGGGAACACCGGGGAGCTGTTTTTT. It encodes CASKVGGGNTGELFF.

The V gene is TRBV20-1, the J gene TRBJ2-7; tentatively, D is TRBD1 (5 bases). CDR3 length: 13 amino acids. Trimming removed 6 bases from V and 1 base from J, with 13 bases in between. CDR1 DFQATT and CDR2 SNEGSKA come from the germline V gene (reference sequence). The CDR3 coding sequence is TGCAGTGCCCCCCTGGACACGTCCTACGAGCAGTACTTC. Its protein product is CSAPLDTSYEQYF.

In this sample, this clonotype turned up many times. This chain links TRBV30 with TRBJ2-1; TRBD1 matches at 8 bases. The CDR3 consists of 15 residues. J lost 3 bases, V lost 0 bases, and 4 bases had no gene match. Germline lookup yields CDR1 GTSNPN and CDR2 SVGIG (reference sequence). CDR3 sequence: CAWSVEDRVYNEQFF. The CDR3 DNA sequence: TGTGCCTGGAGTGTGGAGGACAGGGTCTACAATGAGCAGTTCTTC.

The rearrangement uses TRBV27 and TRBJ1-2; no reliable D call. This CDR3 is built from 14 residues. V was shortened by 2 bases and J by 4 bases, with 11 bases between the two germline ends. Germline CDR1 reads MNHEY; CDR2 reads SMNVEV (reference sequence). The CDR3 nucleotides are TGTGCCAGCAGTTTAAAGACGGGATTCTATGGCTACACCTTC. This translates into CASSLKTGFYGYTF.

The table lists this clonotype with many counts. The chain has TRBV7-2 and TRBJ2-5, with TRBD2 matching 9 bases. CDR1 is SGHTA, CDR2 FQGNSA, per germline. Trimming took 5 bases from V and 2 from J; bases not matched to a gene: 6. CDR3 length equals 15 residues. CDR3 coding DNA: TGTGCCAGCAGCGCCGTAGCGGGGGCTCAAGAGACCCAGTACTTC. Amino acid sequence: CASSAVAGAQETQYF.

In nucleotides, the CDR3 is TGTGCCACCAGTGATGAAATAGCGGGGGATACGCAGTATTTT. This encodes CATSDEIAGDTQYF. The rearrangement joins TRBV24-1 to TRBJ2-3; 8 bases are shared with TRBD2. The trim removed 3 bases at V and 6 bases at J, leaving 4 bases unmatched. Germline CDR1 reads KGHDR; CDR2 reads SFDVKD. This CDR3 region has 14 residues.

A few counts support this clonotype. The V and J genes are TRBV20-1 and TRBJ2-1; tentative D call: TRBD1 (7 bases). The CDR3 has 14 residues. The V end lost 4 bases, the J end lost 5 bases, and 15 bases lay between the germline ends. Germline V gene sequence: CDR1 DFQATT, CDR2 SNEGSKA (reference sequence). CDR3 amino acids: CSAKRGTVNNEQFF. DNA for the CDR3: TGCAGTGCTAAACGCGGGACAGTTAACAATGAGCAGTTCTTC.

This clonotype turned up a few times. V usage is TRBV29-1 and J usage is TRBJ2-5; 9 nucleotides agree with TRBD2. The J call may be faulty, since TRBJ2-1 better matches the DNA end. Germline V gene sequence: CDR1 SQVTM, CDR2 ANQGSEA. The length of the CDR3 is 13 residues. As DNA, the CDR3 is TGCAGCGTCGGGGCTAGCGGGAACGGTGAGCAGTTCTTC. It encodes CSVGASGNGEQFF.